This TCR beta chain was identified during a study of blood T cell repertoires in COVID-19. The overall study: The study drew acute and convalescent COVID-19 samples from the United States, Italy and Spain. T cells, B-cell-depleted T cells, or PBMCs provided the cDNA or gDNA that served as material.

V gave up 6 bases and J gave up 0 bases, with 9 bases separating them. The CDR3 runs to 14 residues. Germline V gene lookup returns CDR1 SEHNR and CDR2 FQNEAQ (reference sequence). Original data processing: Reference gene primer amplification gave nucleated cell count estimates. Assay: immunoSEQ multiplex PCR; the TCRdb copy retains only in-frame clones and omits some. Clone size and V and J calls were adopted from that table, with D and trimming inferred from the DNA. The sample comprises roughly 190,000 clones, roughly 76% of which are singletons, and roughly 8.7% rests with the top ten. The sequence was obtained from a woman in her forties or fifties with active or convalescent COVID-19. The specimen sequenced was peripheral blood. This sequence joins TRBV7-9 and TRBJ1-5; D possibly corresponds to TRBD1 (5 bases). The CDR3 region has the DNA TGTGCCAGCAGTCTTGGACATAGCAATCAGCCCCAGCATTTT. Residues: CASSLGHSNQPQHF.